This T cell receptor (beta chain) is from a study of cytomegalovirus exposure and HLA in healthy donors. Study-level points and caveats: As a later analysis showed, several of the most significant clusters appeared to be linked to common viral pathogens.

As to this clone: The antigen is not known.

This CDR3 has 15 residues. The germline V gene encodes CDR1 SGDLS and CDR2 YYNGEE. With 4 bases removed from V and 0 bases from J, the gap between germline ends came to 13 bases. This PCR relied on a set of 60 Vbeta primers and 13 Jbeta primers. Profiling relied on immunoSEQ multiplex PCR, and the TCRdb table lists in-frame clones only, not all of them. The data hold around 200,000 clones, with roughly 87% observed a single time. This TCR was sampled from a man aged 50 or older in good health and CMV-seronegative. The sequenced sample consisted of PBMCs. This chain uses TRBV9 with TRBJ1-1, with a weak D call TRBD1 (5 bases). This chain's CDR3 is CASSRPGDLNTEAFF. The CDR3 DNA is TGTGCCAGCAGCCGACCGGGGGATTTGAACACTGAAGCTTTCTTT.